Below, 21 T cell receptor beta chains from the same sample are listed, as sequenced in a study of Graves' ophthalmopathy and Graves' hyperthyroidism. Amplifying from RNA transcripts, the study obtained TCR beta CDR3 regions. Amplification began with first-round RT-PCR using HTBI primers, then second-round multiplex PCR was performed. TCRdb redid the calling of the multiplex PCR reads with MiXCR, one entry per CDR3 protein. The sample lists 400,000 to 450,000 distinct CDR3 sequences, around 21% occurring once. Specimen: peripheral blood. The receptor set was obtained from a woman between 18 and 29 years old with stable Graves' hyperthyroidism.

This clonotype was seen repeatedly, ten times or more. This chain links TRBV11-2 with TRBJ2-7; 9 bases align to TRBD2. Germline trimming cut 2 bases from V and 2 bases from J; bases unmatched to any gene: 13. Per the germline V gene, CDR1 is SGHAT and CDR2 is FQNNGV. The CDR3 is 18 residues long. The chain's CDR3 is CASSLIGTSFPRPYEQYF. The CDR3 region has the DNA TGTGCCAGCAGCTTAATTGGGACTAGCTTCCCTCGTCCCTACGAGCAGTACTTC. The full variable domain, in which reference TRBV11-2 and TRBJ2-7 provide the parts outside the CDR3, is EAGVAQSPRYKIIEKRQSVAFWCNPISGHATLYWYQQILGQGPKLLIQFQNNGVVDDSQLPKDRFSAERLKGVDSTLKIQPAKLEDSAVYLCASSLIGTSFPRPYEQYFGPGTRLTVT.

This clonotype was seen ten or more times. The CDR3 nucleotides read TGTGCCAGCAGCACCGCAACCGTACCAAGTGGGACCCAGTACTTC. Encoded protein: CASSTATVPSGTQYF. V usage is TRBV6-5 and J usage is TRBJ2-5; D remains ambiguous. The germline V gene has CDR1 MNHEY and CDR2 SVGAGI. V was shortened by 6 bases and J by 7 bases, with 21 bases between the two germline ends. The length of the CDR3 is 15 residues.

This clonotype appeared many times. V and J are TRBV5-5 and TRBJ2-7, with 9 bases lining up with TRBD1. The germline V gene encodes CDR1 SGHKS and CDR2 YYEKEE (reference sequence). The CDR3 runs to 15 residues. Trimming took 0 bases from V and 7 from J; bases not matched to a gene: 8. CDR3 loop: CASSLGPGTGQEQYF. In DNA form, the CDR3 reads TGTGCCAGCAGCTTGGGTCCTGGGACAGGGCAAGAGCAGTACTTC.

The sample holds many counts of this clonotype. V usage is TRBV7-8 and J usage is TRBJ2-5, with D perhaps TRBD1 (7 bases). This CDR3 spans 17 amino acids. V was cut by 5 bases and J by 1 base, with 20 bases left in between. Germline CDR1 and CDR2: SGHVS and FQNEAQ. CDR3 nucleotide sequence: TGTGCCAGCAGCCCCCCATCCCACAGGGGAGGCCAAGAGACCCAGTACTTC. This translates into CASSPPSHRGGQETQYF. The variable domain in full, with the rest retrieved from reference TRBV7-8 and TRBJ2-5, is GAGVSQSPRYKVAKRGQDVALRCDPISGHVSLFWYQQALGQGPEFLTYFQNEAQLDKSGLPSDRFFAERPEGSVSTLKIQRTQQEDSAVYLCASSPPSHRGGQETQYFGPGTRLLVL.

This clonotype was recorded many times. V usage is TRBV11-3 and J usage is TRBJ2-2; TRBD2 might be the D (6 bases). The V end was cut by 5 bases, the J end by 3 bases, with 13 bases between. The CDR3 loop spans 15 amino acids. Germline loops: CDR1 SGHNT, CDR2 YENEEA. The CDR3 bases are TGTGCCAGCAGCCGAACAGGAGGGTACACCGGGGAGCTGTTTTTT. Protein sequence: CASSRTGGYTGELFF.

In regard to this clonotype: The junction departs from germline at one end; a sequencing error may be responsible. This chain uses TRBV4-2 with TRBJ2-6; TRBD2 aligns across 8 bases. There are 17 residues in the CDR3. Per the germline V gene, CDR1 is LGHNA and CDR2 is YNFKEQ. The CDR3 reads CASSQDWTSTGSNVLTF. The CDR3 coding sequence is TGTGCCAGCAGCCAAGATTGGACTAGCACTGGGTCCAACGTTCTGACTTTC.

The table lists this clonotype with many counts. The gene calls are TRBV4-1 and TRBJ2-5; tentative D call: TRBD1 (6 bases). The ends were cut back, 3 bases at V and 4 bases at J, with 9 bases in the middle. This CDR3 has 13 residues. Looked up from germline, CDR1 is MGHRA and CDR2 is YSYEKL. The CDR3 region is CASSHNRAETQYF. The CDR3 DNA reads as TGCGCCAGCAGCCATAACAGGGCAGAGACCCAGTACTTC.

V usage is TRBV11-2 and J usage is TRBJ2-4, with D maybe TRBD1 (6 bases). The CDR3 length is 15 residues. Germline V CDR1 and CDR2: SGHAT, FQNNGV. V was trimmed by 2 bases and J by 5 bases, leaving 13 bases between them. CDR3 DNA sequence: TGTGCCAGCAGCTTAAGAGGTCGGACAGAAAACATTCAGTACTTC. Translating gives CASSLRGRTENIQYF.

This sequence joins TRBV6-1 and TRBJ1-1, with D unclear. The CDR3 is made up of 14 amino acids. CDR1 and CDR2 (germline): MNHNS, SASEGT. The V end lost 2 bases, the J end lost 1 base, and 8 bases lay between the germline ends. In nucleotides, the CDR3 is TGTGCCAGCAGTGAAATGGACGAGAACACTGAAGCTTTCTTT. Its translation is CASSEMDENTEAFF.

The gene calls are TRBV6-1 and TRBJ2-2, with 7 bases fitting TRBD2. Losses at the gene ends were 6 bases for V and 7 bases for J; bases not matched to a gene: 17. There are 17 residues in the CDR3. Germline CDR1 MNHNS, CDR2 SASEGT. CDR3 protein: CASSPRLGGTHIGELFF. The CDR3 coding sequence is TGTGCCAGCAGCCCAAGACTGGGGGGGACCCACATCGGGGAGCTGTTTTTT.

This clonotype came up many times. The J gene is TRBJ2-7, the V gene TRBV5-5; a weak D match, TRBD2 (6 bases). The germline V gene encodes CDR1 SGHKS and CDR2 YYEKEE (reference sequence). Deletions cut 4 bases from V and 7 bases from J, with 9 bases between. The CDR3 consists of 11 residues. DNA of the CDR3: TGTGCCAGCAGCGCGGCGGGGGAGCAGTACTTC. It encodes CASSAAGEQYF.

Comment on this clonotype: Because the CDR3 is missing its conserved closing phenylalanine or tryptophan, this is likely a read error. V usage is TRBV27 and J usage is TRBJ1-5; the D is unclear. This CDR3 is 13 amino acids long. Per germline, CDR1 MNHEY and CDR2 SMNVEV (reference sequence). Trimming removed 3 bases at V and 2 bases at J, with 5 bases between. Here the CDR3 DNA reads TGTGCCAGCAGTTTCAGGCGCAATCAGCCCCAGCATGTG. Its translation is CASSFRRNQPQHV.

The gene calls are TRBV9 and TRBJ2-7, with a weak D call TRBD2 (6 bases). V dropped 0 bases and J dropped 3 bases, with 13 bases sitting between them. This CDR3 spans 15 amino acids. Germline CDR1 and CDR2: SGDLS and YYNGEE. Written as DNA, the CDR3 is TGTGCCAGCAGCGTAGAGGGCCGGGGGTTCTACGAGCAGTACTTC. Protein: CASSVEGRGFYEQYF.

Ten or more counts support this clonotype. The V call is TRBV2, the J call TRBJ2-2; no clear D gene. The V end was cut by 4 bases, the J end by 0 bases, with 9 bases between. The CDR3 covers 15 residues. CDR1 SNHLY and CDR2 FYNNEI come from the germline V gene. The CDR3 DNA is TGTGCCAGCAGTGGCTCACGTACGAACACCGGGGAGCTGTTTTTT. Amino acid sequence: CASSGSRTNTGELFF.

This clonotype was seen once. The CDR3 DNA follows: TGTGCCAGCAAACAGTCCGGGGGGAGCGAAGAGACCCAGTACTTC. It specifies CASKQSGGSEETQYF. J is TRBJ2-5 and V is TRBV12-3 or TRBV12-4; TRBD2 agrees at 7 bases. After removal of 7 bases from V and 3 bases from J, the junction contained 11 bases not matched to a gene. This CDR3 comprises 15 residues.

The table lists this clonotype with a few counts. J is TRBJ2-5 and V is TRBV4-2; 12 positions agree with TRBD1. Germline assignment: CDR1 LGHNA and CDR2 YNFKEQ. The V and J ends lost 1 base and 2 bases, in that order; junction bases with no gene match: 23. This CDR3 region has 23 residues. Written as DNA, the CDR3 is TGTGCCAGCAGCCAAGCCCCCCTGAGGCGGGGGACAGGGGGCGCTTCTGAACAAGAGACCCAGTACTTC. This encodes CASSQAPLRRGTGGASEQETQYF.

This clonotype was seen a few times. The chain is built from TRBV4-3 and TRBJ1-2; 9 bases agree with TRBD1. CDR3 length: 16 amino acids. The V gene's germline CDR1 is LGHNA and CDR2 YSLEER. With 1 base clipped from V and 1 base from J, the junction kept 4 bases outside the gene matches. CDR3 loop: CASSQANRGLNYGYTF. The CDR3 coding sequence is TGCGCCAGCAGCCAAGCGAACAGGGGGCTTAACTATGGCTACACCTTC.

This clonotype was detected many times. This rearrangement joins TRBV29-1 to TRBJ1-1; D remains unclear. Germline lookup yields CDR1 SQVTM and CDR2 ANQGSEA. The V and J ends lost 4 bases and 5 bases respectively, with 5 bases between them. CDR3 length equals 10 residues. This CDR3 is CSVVGTEAFF. Here the CDR3 DNA reads TGCAGCGTTGTGGGAACTGAAGCTTTCTTT.

Details on this clonotype: This may stem from a read error, because a much larger clone lies one nucleotide away. The chain is built from TRBV2 and TRBJ2-1; a possible D gene is TRBD1 (5 bases). The CDR3 covers 16 residues. Germline-derived CDR1 and CDR2 are SNHLY and FYNNEI. DNA of the CDR3: TGTGCCAGCAGAAGGGGTGTTCTATCCTCCTACAATGAGAAGTTCTTC. It is translated as CASRRGVLSSYNEKFF.

In its sample, this clonotype was seen a few times. This chain connects TRBV3-1 to TRBJ2-7; TRBD1 matches 7 bases. This CDR3 is 15 amino acids long. V gave up 3 bases and J gave up 4 bases; unmatched junction bases: 9. CDR1 and CDR2 (germline): LGHDT, YNNKEL (reference sequence). The CDR3 DNA reads as TGTGCCAGCAGCCAGCCGGGACAGAAAAGTTACGAGCAGTACTTC. Residues: CASSQPGQKSYEQYF.

This clonotype was seen ten or more times. The rearrangement links TRBV18 to TRBJ2-7, with TRBD1 as a possible D gene (6 bases). Germline CDR1 KGHSH, CDR2 LQKENI. V lost 2 bases and J lost 5, with 10 bases in between. The CDR3 runs 13 residues. The DNA for the CDR3 is TGTGCCAGCTCACCAGGACAGATCCACGAGCAGTACTTC. This sequence encodes CASSPGQIHEQYF. Together with reference TRBV18 and TRBJ2-7, the CDR3 gives the full variable domain: NAGVMQNPRHLVRRRGQEARLRCSPMKGHSHVYWYRQLPEEGLKFMVYLQKENIIDESGMPKERFSAEFPKEGPSILRIQQVVRGDSAAYFCASSPGQIHEQYFGPGTRLTVT.